The TCR beta chain described here comes from a study of blood T cells in healthy people across ages. Then a second PCR, running roughly 7 to 11 cycles, was carried out with a sample-barcoded 5' primer and a J-beta primer mix. Each CDR3 protein gets one entry after TCRdb re-called the 5' RACE reads with MiXCR. This table holds 800,000 or so distinct CDR3 sequences, less than 80% found once. In regard to this clonotype: What it binds is not known.

Germline V lookup: CDR1 MNHEY, CDR2 SVGEGT. Trimming left V 6 bases short and J 0 bases short, with 12 bases between. This CDR3 contains 15 residues. Study-level results: CMV infection status of these donors was not known.

The sequence came from a young man in good health. The chain is built from TRBV6-2 or TRBV6-3 and TRBJ1-5, with D possibly matching TRBD1 (6 bases). Material: blood. CDR3 in DNA: TGTGCCAGCAGGTCTGGACAGTATAGCAATCAGCCCCAGCATTTT. This translates into CASRSGQYSNQPQHF.